This T cell receptor (beta chain) was identified in a study of Ad26.COV2.S vaccination and SARS-CoV-2 variants. Sequenced by immunoSEQ multiplex PCR; TCRdb stores in-frame clones only, minus some. The repertoire holds hundreds of thousands of clones, with 87% as singletons. The treatment here: about 20 received Ad26.COV2.S at low or high dose, single or two shots; a few received placebo; per-sample allocation not given. Collection of samples fell on day 63 after the first vaccine or placebo injection. V was shortened by 5 bases and J by 3 bases, with 10 bases between the two germline ends. The germline V gene encodes CDR1 GTSNPN and CDR2 SVGIG (reference sequence). The CDR3 covers 12 residues.

The receptor was isolated from a person between 18 and 60 years old who received the Ad26.COV2.S COVID-19 vaccine or a placebo. The J gene is TRBJ1-1, the V gene TRBV30, with no clear D. The source material was peripheral blood, sampled in a trial of Ad26.COV2.S vaccine versus placebo. CDR3 nucleotide sequence: TGTGCCTGGGACCGTAGGGACACTGAAGCTTTCTTT. Encoded protein: CAWDRRDTEAFF.